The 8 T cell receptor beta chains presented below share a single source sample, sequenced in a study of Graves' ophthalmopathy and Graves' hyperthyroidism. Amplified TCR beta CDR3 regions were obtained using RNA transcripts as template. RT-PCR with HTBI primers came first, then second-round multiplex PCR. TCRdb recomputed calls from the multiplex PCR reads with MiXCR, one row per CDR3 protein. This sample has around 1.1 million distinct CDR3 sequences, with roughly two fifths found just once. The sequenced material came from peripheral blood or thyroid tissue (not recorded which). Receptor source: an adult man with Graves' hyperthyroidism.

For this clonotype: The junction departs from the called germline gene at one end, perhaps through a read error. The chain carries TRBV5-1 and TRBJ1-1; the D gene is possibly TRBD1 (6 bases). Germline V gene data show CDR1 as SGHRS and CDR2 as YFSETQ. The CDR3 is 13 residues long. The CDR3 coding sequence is TGCGCCGGCAGCCCGGGACAGAACACTGAAGCTTTCTTT. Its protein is CAGSPGQNTEAFF.

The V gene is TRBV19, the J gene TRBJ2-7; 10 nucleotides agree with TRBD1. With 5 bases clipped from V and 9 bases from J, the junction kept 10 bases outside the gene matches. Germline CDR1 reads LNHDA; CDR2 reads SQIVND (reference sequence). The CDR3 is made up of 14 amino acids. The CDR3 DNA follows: TGTGCCAGTAGTCTTCGACAGGGGGCTTCGGGGCAGTACTTC. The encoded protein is CASSLRQGASGQYF.

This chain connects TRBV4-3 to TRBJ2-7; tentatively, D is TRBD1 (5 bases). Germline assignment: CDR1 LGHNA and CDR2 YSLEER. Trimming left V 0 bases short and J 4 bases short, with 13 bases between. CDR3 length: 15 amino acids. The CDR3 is CASSQEIVAGYEQYF. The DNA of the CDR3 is TGCGCCAGCAGCCAAGAAATTGTGGCAGGGTACGAGCAGTACTTC.

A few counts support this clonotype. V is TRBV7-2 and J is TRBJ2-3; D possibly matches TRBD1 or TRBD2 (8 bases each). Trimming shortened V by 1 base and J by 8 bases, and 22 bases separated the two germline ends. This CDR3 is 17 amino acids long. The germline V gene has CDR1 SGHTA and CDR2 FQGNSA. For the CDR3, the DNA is TGTGCCAGCAGCTTAGAGGGTAGCGGGATCACAGGGGGTACGCAGTATTTT. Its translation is CASSLEGSGITGGTQYF. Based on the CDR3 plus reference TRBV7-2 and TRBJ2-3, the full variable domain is GAGVSQSPSNKVTEKGKDVELRCDPISGHTALYWYRQSLGQGLEFLIYFQGNSAPDKSGLPSDRFSAERTGGSVSTLTIQRTQQEDSAVYLCASSLEGSGITGGTQYFGPGTRLTVL.

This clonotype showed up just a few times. The CDR3 sequence is CASSEAGGSTDTQYF. For the CDR3, the DNA is TGTGCCAGCAGTGAAGCGGGGGGTAGCACAGATACGCAGTATTTT. The gene calls are TRBV6-4 and TRBJ2-3; TRBD2 matches at 9 bases. Trimming cost V 3 bases and J 0 bases; bases outside gene matches: 1. This CDR3 region has 15 residues. CDR1 and CDR2 from the germline V gene are MRHNA and SNTAGT.

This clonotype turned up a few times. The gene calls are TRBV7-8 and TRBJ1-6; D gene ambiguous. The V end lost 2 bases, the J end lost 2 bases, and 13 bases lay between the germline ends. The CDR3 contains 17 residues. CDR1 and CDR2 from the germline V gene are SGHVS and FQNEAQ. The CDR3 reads CASSLLPFGTYNSPLHF. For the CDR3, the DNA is TGTGCCAGCAGCTTACTACCGTTCGGGACCTATAATTCACCCCTCCACTTT.

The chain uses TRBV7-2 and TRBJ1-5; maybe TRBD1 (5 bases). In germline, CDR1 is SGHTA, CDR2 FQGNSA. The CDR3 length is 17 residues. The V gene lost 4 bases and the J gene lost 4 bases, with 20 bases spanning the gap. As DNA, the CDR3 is TGTGCCAGCAGCTCGTGGGGGTGGGAGACCCCTAATCAGCCCCAGCATTTT. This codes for CASSSWGWETPNQPQHF.

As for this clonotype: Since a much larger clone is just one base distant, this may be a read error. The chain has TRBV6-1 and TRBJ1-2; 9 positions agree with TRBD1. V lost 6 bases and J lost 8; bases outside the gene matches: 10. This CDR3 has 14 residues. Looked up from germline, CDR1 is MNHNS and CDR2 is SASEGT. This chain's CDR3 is CASSFSGTGKGYTF. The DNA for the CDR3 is TGTGCCAGCAGCTTTTCTGGGACAGGGAAAGGCTACACCTTC.